The 5 T cell receptor beta chains below come from one sample, sequenced in a study of cytomegalovirus exposure and HLA in healthy donors. The PCR ran on 60 Vbeta and 13 Jbeta primers. Assay used: immunoSEQ multiplex PCR; TCRdb lists only in-frame clones, some missing. The sample lists 85,000 to 130,000 clones, around three quarters seen once, with approximately 5% in the top ten. The sequencing input was PBMCs. Every receptor here comes from a young woman in good health and CMV-seropositive.

This chain links TRBV6-1 with TRBJ2-7; D gene unclear. This CDR3 region has 10 residues. Per germline, CDR1 MNHNS and CDR2 SASEGT. Trimming removed 7 bases from V and 4 bases from J, with 5 bases in between. CDR3: CASIPYEQYF. CDR3 coding DNA: TGTGCCAGCATTCCGTACGAGCAGTACTTC.

This chain joins TRBV30 and TRBJ1-1, with D hard to call. The length of the CDR3 is 14 residues. Germline V gives CDR1 GTSNPN, CDR2 SVGIG (reference sequence). V lost 1 base, J lost 1 base, and 10 bases lay in between. DNA of the CDR3: TGTGCCTGGAGTGCCTTGACACCGAACACTGAAGCTTTCTTT. It specifies CAWSALTPNTEAFF.

This chain uses TRBV5-1 with TRBJ1-4, with TRBD1 matching over 7 bases. Looked up from germline, CDR1 is SGHRS and CDR2 is YFSETQ. The CDR3 extends over 15 amino acids. Unmatched junction bases numbered 4, after V lost 2 bases and J lost 3 bases. CDR3 loop: CASSFGQVSNEKLFF. The DNA for the CDR3 is TGCGCCAGCAGCTTTGGACAGGTTTCTAATGAAAAACTGTTTTTT. Complete variable domain (other parts from reference TRBV5-1 and TRBJ1-4): KAGVTQTPRYLIKTRGQQVTLSCSPISGHRSVSWYQQTPGQGLQFLFEYFSETQRNKGNFPGRFSGRQFSNSRSEMNVSTLELGDSALYLCASSFGQVSNEKLFFGSGTQLSVL.

V gene TRBV30 combines with J gene TRBJ1-3; D not certain. The CDR3 contains 13 residues. Per the germline V gene, CDR1 is GTSNPN and CDR2 is SVGIG (reference sequence). V lost 2 bases and J 0 bases, leaving 5 bases between the germline ends. This CDR3 reads CAWSWSSGNTIYF. In DNA, the CDR3 is TGTGCCTGGAGTTGGAGCTCTGGAAACACCATATATTTT. The full variable domain, with the rest looked up from reference TRBV30 and TRBJ1-3, is SQTIHQWPATLVQPVGSPLSLECTVEGTSNPNLYWYRQAAGRGLQLLFYSVGIGQISSEVPQNLSASRPQDRQFILSSKKLLLSDSGFYLCAWSWSSGNTIYFGEGSWLTVV.

This sequence joins TRBV28 and TRBJ2-5; 9 bases agree with TRBD1. Germline trimming cut 5 bases from V and 4 bases from J; bases unmatched to any gene: 8. The CDR3 runs to 15 residues. Germline V gives CDR1 MDHEN, CDR2 SYDVKM. The CDR3 DNA reads TGTGCCAGCAGTCCGAGGACAGGGGCCATAGAGACCCAGTACTTC. Protein sequence: CASSPRTGAIETQYF.